Here is one TCR beta chain with its context. The sample belongs to a study of blood T cell repertoires in COVID-19. Measured with immunoSEQ multiplex PCR; TCRdb has only the in-frame clones, and not every one. This sample carries approximately 200,000 clones, over 80% of them seen once, and the ten largest clones take around 10%. The CDR3 spans 13 residues. Germline CDR1 is GTSNPN and CDR2 is SVGIG (reference sequence). V dropped 1 base and J dropped 8; count of bases not matched to a gene: 7. This chain uses TRBV30 with TRBJ1-2; TRBD1 matches 7 bases. The sequence was obtained from a man between 18 and 35 years old with acute COVID-19. Sequenced sample: PBMCs or T cells enriched from blood (not recorded which). CDR3 bases: TGTGCCTGGAGTGGGACAGGTGGTAAAGGCTACACCTTC. Amino acids: CAWSGTGGKGYTF.